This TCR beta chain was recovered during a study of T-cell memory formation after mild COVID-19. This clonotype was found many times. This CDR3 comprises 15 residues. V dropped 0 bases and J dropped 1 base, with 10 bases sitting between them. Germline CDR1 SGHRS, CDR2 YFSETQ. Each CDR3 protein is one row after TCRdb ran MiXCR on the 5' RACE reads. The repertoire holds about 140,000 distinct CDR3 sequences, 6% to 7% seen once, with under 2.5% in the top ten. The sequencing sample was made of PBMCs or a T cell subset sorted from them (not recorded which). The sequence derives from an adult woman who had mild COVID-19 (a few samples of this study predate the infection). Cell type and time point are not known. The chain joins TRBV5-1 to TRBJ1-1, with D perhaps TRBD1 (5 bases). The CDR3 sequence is CASSLEGRTNTEAFF. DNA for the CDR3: TGCGCCAGCAGCTTGGAGGGACGGACGAACACTGAAGCTTTCTTT.